Below, 32 T cell receptor beta chains from the same sample are listed, as sequenced in a study of monozygotic twins with inflammatory bowel disease. TCRdb reprocessed the 5' RACE reads; each CDR3 protein has one entry and no DNA is given. Here the sample table reports 300,000 to 350,000 distinct CDR3 sequences. Sequenced input: blood. These receptor sequences come from a human donor with ulcerative colitis or Crohn's disease, or a healthy co-twin of an affected twin (not recorded which).

The CDR3 spells CATSRQERLFF. V and J are TRBV24-1 and TRBJ2-2; TCRdb picks TRBD1, but there is no DNA to check that call. The germline V gene has CDR1 KGHDR and CDR2 SFDVKD. The CDR3 has 11 amino acids.

The genes are TRBV30 and TRBJ2-3; TCRdb reports TRBD2, a call that lacks DNA to check it against. CDR3 length: 15 amino acids. Germline assignment: CDR1 GTSNPN and CDR2 SVGIG (reference sequence). The chain's CDR3 is CAWSVGAGGTDTQYF.

V usage is TRBV19 and J usage is TRBJ1-2; TCRdb's D gene call, TRBD1, goes unchecked for lack of DNA. The CDR3 has 13 residues. The germline V gene has CDR1 LNHDA and CDR2 SQIVND (reference sequence). CDR3 sequence: CASSISGNDGYTF.

The chain carries TRBV10-3 and TRBJ2-1; TCRdb's D call of TRBD2 is untestable without DNA. Germline-derived CDR1 and CDR2 are ENHRY and SYGVKD. The CDR3 spans 13 residues. Here the CDR3 reads CAATSGGAGEQFF.

CDR3 protein: CASSRQGTTEAFF. V usage is TRBV10-2 and J usage is TRBJ1-1; TCRdb lists TRBD1, though no DNA is available to test this call. This CDR3 contains 13 residues. The germline V gene has CDR1 WSHSY and CDR2 SAAADI.

V gene TRBV4-3 combines with J gene TRBJ1-2. Germline V gene sequence: CDR1 LGHNA, CDR2 YSLEER. CDR3 length equals 15 residues. The CDR3 spells CASSQDLGVAYGYTF.

The V gene is TRBV7-2, the J gene TRBJ2-1; TCRdb names TRBD2, which stays unverified in the absence of DNA. Germline CDR1 and CDR2: SGHTA and FQGNSA. The CDR3 sequence is 14 residues long. CDR3: CASSSGLAPNEQFF.

The chain has TRBV9 and TRBJ1-1; the D gene TCRdb calls, TRBD1, cannot be checked with no DNA. Germline loops: CDR1 SGDLS, CDR2 YYNGEE. This CDR3 spans 14 amino acids. The chain's CDR3 is CASSPLPRATEAFF. The full variable domain, completed using reference TRBV9 and TRBJ1-1, is DSGVTQTPKHLITATGQRVTLRCSPRSGDLSVYWYQQSLDQGLQFLIQYYNGEERAKGNILERFSAQQFPDLHSELNLSSLELGDSALYFCASSPLPRATEAFFGQGTRLTVV.

This chain links TRBV27 with TRBJ2-7; checking the TCRdb D call of TRBD2 is not possible without DNA. The CDR3 has 15 residues. Germline V CDR1 and CDR2: MNHEY, SMNVEV (reference sequence). The CDR3 protein is CASSESGRSPYEQYF.

The J gene is TRBJ1-2, the V gene TRBV12-3 or TRBV12-4; TCRdb's D gene call, TRBD1, goes unchecked for lack of DNA. This CDR3 comprises 14 residues. The CDR3 protein is CASTFSGTGGPFFF.

The chain uses TRBV4-1 and TRBJ2-5; TCRdb picks TRBD1, but there is no DNA to check that call. CDR1 is MGHRA, CDR2 YSYEKL, per germline. The CDR3 sequence is 14 residues long. The CDR3 loop is CASRHTGPQETQYF.

The chain links TRBV12-3 or TRBV12-4 to TRBJ1-5; the D call of TRBD1 rests on TCRdb alone, since no DNA is present to check it. CDR3 length equals 13 residues. The CDR3 loop reads CASSLTGGQPQHF.

V usage is TRBV7-9 and J usage is TRBJ1-3. This CDR3 has 15 residues. The germline CDR1 and CDR2 sequences are SEHNR and FQNEAQ (reference sequence). This CDR3 reads CASSRVSTSGNTIYF.

V gene TRBV30 combines with J gene TRBJ2-4. CDR3 length: 14 amino acids. Germline V gives CDR1 GTSNPN, CDR2 SVGIG (reference sequence). CDR3 in amino acids: CAWSVDVAKNIQYF.

The gene calls are TRBV10-3 and TRBJ2-2; TCRdb selects TRBD1, and the lack of DNA leaves this call unchecked. The CDR3 is made up of 12 amino acids. Germline CDR1 is ENHRY and CDR2 is SYGVKD. The CDR3 spells CATAGDTGELFF.

The chain has TRBV5-1 and TRBJ2-5; TCRdb proposes TRBD1, but this gene call is untestable without DNA. This CDR3 comprises 15 residues. Looked up from germline, CDR1 is SGHRS and CDR2 is YFSETQ. This chain's CDR3 is CASSSGLIQGETQYF.

V is TRBV29-1 and J is TRBJ2-1. This CDR3 has 13 residues. Germline CDR1 reads SQVTM; CDR2 reads ANQGSEA. CDR3 sequence reads: CGATKSSYNEQFF.

The CDR3 reads CSAIGVVRDTQYF. This chain links TRBV20-1 with TRBJ2-3; there is no DNA to check the TCRdb D call of TRBD1. The CDR3 loop spans 13 amino acids. The V gene's germline CDR1 is DFQATT and CDR2 SNEGSKA (reference sequence).

V gene TRBV4-3 combines with J gene TRBJ2-2; TCRdb outputs TRBD1, but without DNA this stays unchecked. CDR3 length: 19 amino acids. Germline CDR1 is LGHNA and CDR2 is YSLEER. This CDR3 reads CASSQELIQGARYTGELFF.

The chain employs TRBV10-3 and TRBJ1-1. The CDR3 has 14 residues. Germline CDR1 reads ENHRY; CDR2 reads SYGVKD. CDR3 sequence reads: CAISDQVTNTEAFF.

The rearrangement joins TRBV12-1 to TRBJ2-2; TCRdb names TRBD1, which stays unverified in the absence of DNA. TRBV12-1 has pseudogene status. The CDR3 runs 16 residues. CDR3 region: CASSPLPGQGFGELFF.

CDR3: CASSLRTRFLPGELFF. The V and J genes are TRBV3-1 and TRBJ2-2; TCRdb's D gene call, TRBD2, goes unchecked for lack of DNA. The CDR3 length is 16 residues. The V gene's germline CDR1 is LGHDT and CDR2 YNNKEL (reference sequence).

This chain uses TRBV7-2 with TRBJ2-3; checking the TCRdb D call of TRBD1 is not possible without DNA. The CDR3 is 16 residues long. From germline, CDR1 is SGHTA and CDR2 FQGNSA. The CDR3 is CASVGGASPLTDTQYF.

The chain joins TRBV30 to TRBJ1-1. This CDR3 has 12 amino acids. Germline CDR1 reads GTSNPN; CDR2 reads SVGIG (reference sequence). The CDR3 protein is CAWSGLNTEAFF. The variable domain in full, completed from reference TRBV30 and TRBJ1-1, reads SQTIHQWPATLVQPVGSPLSLECTVEGTSNPNLYWYRQAAGRGLQLLFYSVGIGQISSEVPQNLSASRPQDRQFILSSKKLLLSDSGFYLCAWSGLNTEAFFGQGTRLTVV.

The chain links TRBV4-1 to TRBJ2-3; the TRBD1 assignment by TCRdb is unverifiable without DNA. The length of the CDR3 is 15 residues. The germline V gene encodes CDR1 MGHRA and CDR2 YSYEKL. This CDR3 is CASSQGPHDPDTQYF.

This chain joins TRBV9 and TRBJ1-2. This CDR3 has 15 amino acids. Germline lookup yields CDR1 SGDLS and CDR2 YYNGEE. CDR3 sequence: CASSGRGRAAYGYTF.

J is TRBJ2-7 and V is TRBV5-1; lacking DNA, the TRBD1 call made by TCRdb goes unchecked. Germline V gene data show CDR1 as SGHRS and CDR2 as YFSETQ. CDR3 length: 15 residues. CDR3 amino acids: CASSADGARSYEQYF.

The chain joins TRBV20-1 to TRBJ2-2; without DNA, the TCRdb call of TRBD2 cannot be checked. Germline V lookup: CDR1 DFQATT, CDR2 SNEGSKA (reference sequence). The CDR3 loop spans 15 amino acids. CDR3 amino acids: CSARLSGAWTGELFF.

The rearrangement joins TRBV24-1 to TRBJ2-2; TCRdb's D call of TRBD1 is untestable without DNA. This CDR3 is 13 amino acids long. The germline CDR1 and CDR2 sequences are KGHDR and SFDVKD. The CDR3 is CATGTGGYRELFF.

V usage is TRBV10-3 and J usage is TRBJ1-2. The length of the CDR3 is 11 residues. Germline loops: CDR1 ENHRY, CDR2 SYGVKD. CDR3 loop: CAISERYGYTF.

This chain uses TRBV20-1 with TRBJ2-3; TCRdb outputs TRBD2, but without DNA this stays unchecked. The CDR3 length is 14 residues. The germline V gene has CDR1 DFQATT and CDR2 SNEGSKA (reference sequence). The CDR3: CSARKGGRTDTQYF.

The chain couples TRBV29-1 to TRBJ2-3; with no DNA, the TCRdb D assignment of TRBD1 cannot be verified. Germline values: CDR1 SQVTM, CDR2 ANQGSEA. The CDR3 runs 13 residues. CDR3 residues: CSVSVGGTDTQYF.